Reported below is one T cell receptor (beta chain). CDR1 SGDLS and CDR2 YYNGEE come from the germline V gene. V shed 3 bases, J shed 12 bases, and the junction held 3 bases outside the gene matches. This CDR3 is built from 13 residues. These data originate in a study of blood T cell repertoires in COVID-19. TCRdb's copy holds only in-frame clones and misses some; the assay was immunoSEQ multiplex PCR. The sample consists of about 370,000 clones, roughly nine tenths of them appearing once. Clinical history reported by participants formed the basis on which cohorts were assigned. This sequence joins TRBV9 and TRBJ2-1, with 13 bases aligning to TRBD2. The sequence was obtained from a man between 18 and 35 years old who had recovered from COVID-19. Sequenced sample: PBMCs or T cells enriched from blood (not recorded which). The DNA for the CDR3 is TGTGCCAGCAGCGCTACTAGCGGGAGGGCGCAGTTCTTC. It yields the protein CASSATSGRAQFF.